The TCR beta chain described here comes from a study of blood T cell repertoires in COVID-19 (TCRdb year 2020). Concerning the study at large: Samples covering the acute and convalescent phases of COVID-19 were provided by collaborators in the United States, Italy and Spain. The material from the prospective study consisted of cDNA or gDNA derived from T cells, B-cell-depleted T cells, or PBMCs. Subjects who had been exposed to COVID-19, were actively infected with it, or had recovered from it provided the deeply sampled blood TCRbeta repertoires that made up the dataset. The repertoires were released in a freely available public database intended as a resource for research on the immune response to SARS-CoV-2. The samples were drawn from the first 160 participants of the ongoing ImmuneRACE study and from roughly 1,300 subjects provided by 6 global collaborators. Nearly every sample came with metadata listing a de-identified subject ID, COVID-19 status, age in years and sex. Where available, HLA class I and class II types were taken from metadata supplied by the sample provider and were not determined by assay-based typing. Results and caveats for the whole study, not just this receptor: The amount of clinical and demographic metadata varied by source and participant and was provided uncurated.

TCRbeta CDR3 regions were amplified from genomic DNA using the immunoSEQ Assay, a bias-controlled multiplex PCR. Under the source paper's analysis protocol: Nucleated cell counts per sample were estimated from amplification of reference gene primers within the assay. To quantify the absolute abundance of each unique TCRbeta CDR3 rearrangement, sequence reads were collapsed and filtered. For each sample, productive Simpson clonality was calculated by taking the square root of Simpson's diversity index across productive rearrangements. TCRdb provides this immuneACCESS table in a form limited to in-frame rearrangements. Some clones are lacking; in checked studies, under half of them reflect an unresolved V gene, and why the rest are absent is not known. From that table come the V and J calls and clone size; the DNA was used to work out D and trimming. The sample has more than 95,000 clones on record, about 85% of them singletons. The biggest ten clones account for 10% to 15% of the sample.

Details on this clone: Its specific antigen is unknown. No base quality values were provided; no much bigger clone lies one nucleotide off.

Whole blood was collected in K2EDTA tubes by collaborating institutions according to the institutions' own protocols. For TCRbeta analysis, collaborators shipped samples in one of three forms: frozen whole blood, isolated PBMCs, or DNA extracted from either of those sample types. Based on the germline V gene, the CDR1 and CDR2 sequences are SGDLS and YYNGEE. Germline trimming amounts to 0 bases on V and 3 bases on J, with 6 as the count of junction bases outside the gene matches. Its CDR3 holds 17 amino acids, cysteine through phenylalanine. The retained sequence is limited to the CDR3, 51 bases, with the frame set at the first base.

The chain couples TRBV9 to TRBJ2-6; 7 bases in between match TRBD1. The sequencing sample was made of peripheral blood. This TCR was recovered from a man between 60 and 75 years old with acute or convalescent COVID-19. This receptor carries the CDR3 CASSVGTGFFGANVLTF. The nucleotide sequence is given as TGTGCCAGCAGCGTAGGGACAGGCTTCTTTGGGGCCAACGTCCTGACTTTC.